Following are 15 T cell receptor beta chains from one sample sequenced in a study of long-term antiretroviral therapy in people with HIV. At the survey level, the v3.0 immunoSEQ assay was run. Sequencing used immunoSEQ multiplex PCR; TCRdb keeps in-frame clones, though not all of them. The sample shows about 25,000 clones, roughly nine tenths of them seen only once. Sequenced material: unsorted PBMCs, taken 1.9 years after starting antiretroviral therapy. The receptors come from a woman under 40 with HIV.

This clone has a single count. V usage is TRBV10-1 and J usage is TRBJ2-7; no clear D. Germline CDR1 reads WNHNN; CDR2 reads SYGVQD (reference sequence). This CDR3 is built from 12 residues. V was trimmed by 4 bases and J by 5 bases, leaving 9 bases between them. DNA of the CDR3: TGCGCCAGCAGTGGTCGATCGGACGAGCAGTACTTC. Its protein is CASSGRSDEQYF.

The CDR3: CASSQDWDRGSDTQYF. In DNA form, the CDR3 reads TGCGCCAGCAGCCAAGATTGGGACAGGGGATCAGATACGCAGTATTTT. The V and J genes are TRBV4-1 and TRBJ2-3, with TRBD1 matching over 10 bases. CDR1 and CDR2 (germline): MGHRA, YSYEKL. Germline trimming cut 0 bases from V and 4 bases from J; bases unmatched to any gene: 4. This CDR3 region has 16 residues.

The chain employs TRBV20-1 and TRBJ1-1; D ambiguous. CDR3 length: 10 residues. V lost 6 bases, J lost 5 bases, and 7 bases lay in between. The germline CDR1 and CDR2 sequences are DFQATT and SNEGSKA (reference sequence). Here the CDR3 DNA reads TGCAGTGCGAGGCAGACTGAAGCTTTCTTT. Translation: CSARQTEAFF.

This chain links TRBV5-6 with TRBJ1-5, with D possibly TRBD1 on 6 matching bases. CDR3 size: 16 residues. The germline gives CDR1 SGHDT, CDR2 YYEEEE. Deletions cut 3 bases from V and 0 bases from J, with 13 bases between. The CDR3 DNA is TGTGCCAGCAGCTGGGGGACATCAAATAGCAATCAGCCCCAGCATTTT. It translates to CASSWGTSNSNQPQHF.

This clone showed up just once. This rearrangement joins TRBV30 to TRBJ2-5, with 9 bases identical to TRBD1. J lost 3 bases, V lost 4 bases, and 9 bases had no gene match. The germline V gene has CDR1 GTSNPN and CDR2 SVGIG (reference sequence). The CDR3 consists of 15 residues. In DNA form, the CDR3 reads TGTGCCTGGAAAATGGGACAGGGAACAAAAGAGACCCAGTACTTC. It specifies CAWKMGQGTKETQYF.

The CDR3 DNA is TGTGCTAGTGGTTTGACCCTAAACACCGGGGAGCTGTTTTTT. Encoded protein: CASGLTLNTGELFF. The chain combines TRBV12-5 with TRBJ2-2; D remains unclear. CDR1 is LGHNT, CDR2 FRNRAP, per germline. The CDR3 consists of 14 residues. Trimming took off 2 bases at V and 2 bases at J, with 6 bases between the two ends. The variable domain in full, with the rest retrieved from reference TRBV12-5 and TRBJ2-2, is DARVTQTPRHKVTEMGQEVTMRCQPILGHNTVFWYRQTMMQGLELLAYFRNRAPLDDSGMPKDRFSAEMPDATLATLKIQPSEPRDSAVYFCASGLTLNTGELFFGEGSRLTVL.

This chain links TRBV7-2 with TRBJ1-3, with D possibly TRBD1 on 6 matching bases. V was cut by 4 bases and J by 2 bases, with 15 bases left in between. CDR1 and CDR2 (germline): SGHTA, FQGNSA. The CDR3 spans 16 residues. CDR3 loop: CASSCRGGRAGNTIYF. The CDR3 DNA reads as TGTGCCAGCAGCTGCCGAGGGGGTCGGGCTGGAAACACCATATATTTT.

This rearrangement joins TRBV6-5 to TRBJ1-1, with D tentatively TRBD1 (6 bases). The germline gives CDR1 MNHEY, CDR2 SVGAGI. With 6 bases removed from V and 4 bases from J, the gap between germline ends came to 18 bases. The CDR3 has 15 residues. The CDR3 loop is CASRPTQGWGTEAFF. The CDR3 coding sequence is TGTGCCAGCAGACCTACACAGGGTTGGGGCACTGAAGCTTTCTTT.

The rearrangement joins TRBV7-8 to TRBJ2-4; D is unclear. Trimming took off 5 bases at V and 2 bases at J, with 16 bases between the two ends. Germline values: CDR1 SGHVS, CDR2 FQNEAQ. There are 16 residues in the CDR3. The CDR3 sequence: CASSPRTQVTKNIQYF. The CDR3 nucleotides are TGTGCCAGCAGCCCGCGGACCCAAGTTACCAAAAACATTCAGTACTTC.

This clone was counted once. J is TRBJ1-2 and V is TRBV5-1; tentative D call: TRBD1 (6 bases). The germline V and J ends were trimmed by 6 bases and 4 bases, with 19 bases remaining between them. Germline V CDR1 and CDR2: SGHRS, YFSETQ. CDR3 length equals 15 residues. The CDR3 coding sequence is TGCGCCAGCACCCTTTCCGAGGGGGGCGGCTATGGCTACACCTTC. The encoded protein is CASTLSEGGGYGYTF.

For this clone: At one boundary the junction diverges from the germline segment, which might be a read error. The chain is built from TRBV2 and TRBJ1-4; D unclear. The CDR3 is 14 amino acids. CDR1 is SNHLY, CDR2 FYNNEI, per germline. CDR3 in amino acids: CASREESSTEKLFF. As DNA, the CDR3 is TGTGCCAGCAGGGAAGAGAGTTCGACGGAAAAACTGTTTTTT.

This chain joins TRBV2 and TRBJ1-1; no clear D. CDR3 length equals 13 residues. Germline-derived CDR1 and CDR2 are SNHLY and FYNNEI. The ends were cut back, 6 bases at V and 4 bases at J, with 12 bases in the middle. In DNA form, the CDR3 reads TGTGCCAGCAGAGCCGGGTTGGGCACTGAAGCTTTCTTT. Its translation: CASRAGLGTEAFF.

The chain links TRBV4-1 to TRBJ2-1; D assignment may be TRBD1 or TRBD2 (6 bases each). Germline CDR1 reads MGHRA; CDR2 reads YSYEKL. This CDR3 region has 12 residues. V was trimmed by 2 bases and J by 10 bases, leaving 9 bases between them. CDR3 sequence (DNA): TGCGCCAGCAGCCAAACGGGGGCCGAGCAGTTCTTC. Amino acids: CASSQTGAEQFF.

This clone has a single count. This CDR3 is CASSAAQNTEAFF. The CDR3 DNA is TGCGCCAGCAGTGCAGCCCAGAACACTGAAGCTTTCTTT. This chain uses TRBV10-2 with TRBJ1-1; D is uncertain. V lost 4 bases, J lost 1 base, and 7 bases lay in between. CDR1 is WSHSY and CDR2 is SAAADI in the germline V gene. The CDR3 loop spans 13 amino acids.

The chain combines TRBV13 with TRBJ2-5; D is perhaps TRBD2 (5 bases). CDR1 is PRHDT and CDR2 is FYEKMQ in the germline V gene (reference sequence). The CDR3 totals 13 residues. The V end lost 4 bases, the J end lost 3 bases, and 9 bases lay between the germline ends. The CDR3 DNA reads as TGTGCCAGCAGCTCCCAACTAGAAGAGACCCAGTACTTC. Protein sequence: CASSSQLEETQYF.